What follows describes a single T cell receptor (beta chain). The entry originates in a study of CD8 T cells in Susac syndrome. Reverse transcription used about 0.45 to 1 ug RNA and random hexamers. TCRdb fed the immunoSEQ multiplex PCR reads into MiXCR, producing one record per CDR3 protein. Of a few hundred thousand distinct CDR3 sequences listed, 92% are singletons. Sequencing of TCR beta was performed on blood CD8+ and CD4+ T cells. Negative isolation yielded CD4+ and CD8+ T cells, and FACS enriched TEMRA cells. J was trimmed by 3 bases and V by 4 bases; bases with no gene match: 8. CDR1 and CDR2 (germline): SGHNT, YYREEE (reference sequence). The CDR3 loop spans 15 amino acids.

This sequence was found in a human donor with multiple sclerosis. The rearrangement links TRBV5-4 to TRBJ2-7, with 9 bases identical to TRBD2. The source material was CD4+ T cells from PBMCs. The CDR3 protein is CASSLKAGGYYEQYF. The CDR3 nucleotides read TGTGCCAGCAGCCTCAAAGCGGGGGGTTACTACGAGCAGTACTTC.